Shown below are 14 T cell receptor beta chains from a single sample sequenced in a study of CXCR3-negative and CXCR3-positive naive CD8 T cells. Study-level points and caveats: Hydrophobicity of TRB CDR3s was greater in CXCR3-positive naive cells than in CXCR3-negative naive cells.

These receptors' targets are unknown. Libraries of TRB cDNA were made by 5' RACE and carried UMIs. TCRdb re-called the 5' RACE reads; every CDR3 protein appears as one record, without DNA. The listing contains about 89,000 distinct CDR3 sequences. Sequenced: naive CXCR3+ CD8+ T cells from blood. Noted subset: CD45RO-CCR7+CD27+CD95- naive CD8+ T cells expressing CXCR3 (TNR3+). The source of these receptors is a human donor in good health. Some clones in this sample may be carry-over from other donors' samples.

The chain links TRBV6-2 or TRBV6-3 to TRBJ2-5. Germline V gene data show CDR1 as MNHEY and CDR2 as SVGEGT. This CDR3 has 17 amino acids. This CDR3 reads CASSYTLLRGPEETQYF.

This chain connects TRBV2 to TRBJ2-7; TCRdb gives TRBD1 as the D gene, but with no DNA this cannot be confirmed. This CDR3 is built from 17 residues. Germline V gives CDR1 SNHLY, CDR2 FYNNEI. The CDR3 is CASSEFGGQQPSYEQYF.

The J gene is TRBJ2-7, the V gene TRBV5-6. There are 15 residues in the CDR3. Germline V gene lookup returns CDR1 SGHDT and CDR2 YYEEEE. The CDR3: CASSFSWASSYEQYF.

The genes are TRBV6-6 and TRBJ2-5; the D gene TCRdb calls, TRBD2, cannot be checked with no DNA. The germline V gene has CDR1 MNHNY and CDR2 SVGAGI (reference sequence). This CDR3 has 13 amino acids. CDR3 in amino acids: CASGEGRLETQYF.

The chain's CDR3 is CASSYLGGGSDTQYF. The chain links TRBV6-2 or TRBV6-3 to TRBJ2-3; checking the TCRdb D call of TRBD1 is not possible without DNA. The CDR3 loop spans 15 amino acids. Germline V CDR1 and CDR2: MNHEY, SVGEGT.

The chain is built from TRBV27 and TRBJ1-1; there is no DNA to check the TCRdb D call of TRBD1. The germline CDR1 and CDR2 sequences are MNHEY and SMNVEV (reference sequence). This CDR3 comprises 15 residues. The CDR3 reads CASTLTGDMNTEAFF.

This sequence joins TRBV6-2 or TRBV6-3 and TRBJ1-1; TCRdb names TRBD1, which stays unverified in the absence of DNA. CDR3 length: 14 residues. CDR1 is MNHEY and CDR2 is SVGEGT in the germline V gene. The CDR3 loop is CASTLTGANTEAFF.

The CDR3 sequence is CASSVVDRGRTDTQYF. The gene calls are TRBV9 and TRBJ2-3; TCRdb lists TRBD1, though no DNA is available to test this call. Germline CDR1 SGDLS, CDR2 YYNGEE. The CDR3 has 16 residues.

The rearrangement uses TRBV4-3 and TRBJ2-2; the TCRdb call, TRBD1, lacks DNA for checking. The CDR3 length is 17 residues. The V gene's germline CDR1 is LGHNA and CDR2 YSLEER. The CDR3 spells CASSQAGGGAPTGELFF.

The chain links TRBV7-6 to TRBJ2-1; TCRdb proposes TRBD1, but this gene call is untestable without DNA. The germline CDR1 and CDR2 sequences are SGHVS and FNYEAQ. The CDR3 has 14 residues. CDR3 residues: CASSPAGGYNEQFF.

The chain employs TRBV5-6 and TRBJ2-7; without DNA, the TCRdb call of TRBD2 cannot be checked. Looked up from germline, CDR1 is SGHDT and CDR2 is YYEEEE. The CDR3 sequence is 14 residues long. The CDR3 reads CASSFSGGHYEQYF. The variable domain in full, with the rest retrieved from reference TRBV5-6 and TRBJ2-7, is DAGVTQSPTHLIKTRGQQVTLRCSPKSGHDTVSWYQQALGQGPQFIFQYYEEEERQRGNFPDRFSGHQFPNYSSELNVNALLLGDSALYLCASSFSGGHYEQYFGPGTRLTVT.

The rearrangement joins TRBV29-1 to TRBJ2-1. CDR1 and CDR2 from the germline V gene are SQVTM and ANQGSEA. The CDR3 runs 15 residues. CDR3 in amino acids: CSVESIGRNYNEQFF.

V and J are TRBV20-1 and TRBJ2-7; TCRdb's D call of TRBD1 is untestable without DNA. The CDR3 consists of 14 residues. CDR1 DFQATT and CDR2 SNEGSKA come from the germline V gene (reference sequence). The CDR3 spells CSDGCRGAPYEQYF.

CDR3 region: CSARDWRGDSNEQFF. The rearrangement uses TRBV20-1 and TRBJ2-1; the TCRdb D gene call, TRBD2, has no DNA to confirm it. The V gene's germline CDR1 is DFQATT and CDR2 SNEGSKA (reference sequence). The CDR3 consists of 15 residues.